Shown below are 2 T cell receptor beta chains from a single sample sequenced in a study of blood T cell repertoires in COVID-19. Assay used: immunoSEQ multiplex PCR; TCRdb lists only in-frame clones, some missing. The sample carries 130,000 or so clones, roughly four fifths recorded once. Sample: peripheral blood. The receptors shown here come from a human donor in a cohort sampled during active COVID-19.

V is TRBV13 and J is TRBJ2-7; 11 bases are a match to TRBD2. The V segment lost 1 base and the J segment 7 bases; nucleotides outside the gene matches: 9. This CDR3 is 16 amino acids long. Looked up from germline, CDR1 is PRHDT and CDR2 is FYEKMQ (reference sequence). The CDR3 bases are TGTGCCAGCAGCTTAGCAAAACTAGCGGGGGATGGGGAGCAGTACTTC. Amino acid sequence: CASSLAKLAGDGEQYF.

The chain joins TRBV19 to TRBJ1-1; maybe TRBD1 (6 bases). The germline gives CDR1 LNHDA, CDR2 SQIVND (reference sequence). The CDR3 sequence is 16 residues long. V was pared by 3 bases and J by 0 bases, with 14 bases between. The CDR3 coding sequence is TGTGCCAGTAGTATTCGCACAGGGCGACTGAACACTGAAGCTTTCTTT. Its translation is CASSIRTGRLNTEAFF.